A selection of T cell receptor beta chains follows, all from one sample in a study of blood T cell repertoires in COVID-19. Data came from immunoSEQ multiplex PCR; TCRdb stores just in-frame clones and leaves some out. The profile covers roughly 250,000 clones, with about 80% appearing a single time and more than 15% taken by the ten largest. Sample: peripheral blood. Receptor source: a person aged 65-85 years with COVID-19, enrolled during active disease. The CDR3 runs from the conserved cysteine through the conserved F or W. A D gene is named only where the DNA matches it firmly. Size is stated for part of the rows, as once, few or many counts, or as a class when the clone is expanded.

D gene	V gene	clone size	J gene	CDR3 protein	CDR3 DNA
NA	TRBV19	NA	TRBJ1-1	CASSMAGVNTEAFF	TGTGCCAGTAGTATGGCAGGGGTGAACACTGAAGCTTTCTTT
NA	TRBV5-4	NA	TRBJ2-5	CASSLWQDLYQETQYF	TGTGCCAGCAGCTTGTGGCAGGACTTGTACCAAGAGACCCAGTACTTC
TRBD1	TRBV28	NA	TRBJ1-5	CASSFTGQGNNQPQHF	TGTGCCAGCAGTTTTACGGGACAGGGGAATAATCAGCCCCAGCATTTT
TRBD2	TRBV2	NA	TRBJ2-3	CASRPSGSRSDTQYF	TGTGCCAGCAGGCCTAGCGGGAGTAGGTCAGATACGCAGTATTTT
TRBD1	TRBV19	NA	TRBJ2-2	CASSALRTGVKRTGELFF	TGTGCCAGTAGTGCCCTCCGGACAGGGGTCAAGAGGACCGGGGAGCTGTTTTTT
TRBD1	TRBV6-5	NA	TRBJ1-4	CASTETGTGILFF	TGTGCCAGCACCGAGACAGGGACCGGAATACTGTTTTTT
NA	TRBV4-3	few	TRBJ2-3	CASSQGLVGTQYF	TGCGCCAGCAGCCAAGGACTCGTAGGTACGCAGTATTTT
NA	TRBV13	NA	TRBJ2-7	CASSRRDTRGGEQYF	TGTGCCAGCAGCCGCCGGGACACCCGTGGCGGGGAGCAGTACTTC
TRBD1	TRBV27	NA	TRBJ1-2	CASRAQREGQGYGYTF	TGTGCCAGCAGGGCGCAAAGGGAAGGACAGGGCTATGGCTACACCTTC
TRBD2	TRBV30	once	TRBJ2-7	CALTRVGLASPYGQYF	TGTGCACTCACCAGAGTGGGACTAGCGTCGCCCTACGGGCAGTACTTC
NA	TRBV7-6	NA	TRBJ2-5	CASTGIGRTQETQYF	TGTGCCAGCACCGGGATAGGACGGACTCAAGAGACCCAGTACTTC
TRBD1	TRBV19	NA	TRBJ2-5	CASSIGRGNQETQYF	TGTGCCAGTAGTATAGGCAGGGGGAACCAAGAGACCCAGTACTTC
NA	TRBV7-2	NA	TRBJ2-7	CASSLASLSYEQYF	TGTGCCAGCAGCTTAGCGTCCCTCTCCTACGAGCAGTACTTC
TRBD1	TRBV19	NA	TRBJ1-6	CASSIDRGNSPLHF	TGTGCCAGTAGTATTGACAGGGGAAACTCACCCCTCCACTTT
TRBD2	TRBV5-4	NA	TRBJ2-2	CASRRGLAVRNTNTGELFF	TGTGCCAGCAGGAGGGGACTAGCGGTTAGAAATACGAACACCGGGGAGCTGTTTTTT
NA	TRBV12-3/TRBV12-4	NA	TRBJ2-7	CASSLRARGEQYF	TGTGCCAGCAGTTTAAGGGCCAGGGGCGAGCAGTACTTC
TRBD2	TRBV7-2	NA	TRBJ2-1	CASSSTGTNAHEQFF	TGTGCCAGCAGCAGCACCGGGACTAATGCACATGAGCAGTTCTTC
NA	TRBV10-3	NA	TRBJ2-3	CAISGGLLTDTQYF	TGTGCCATCAGTGGCGGACTACTCACAGATACGCAGTATTTT
NA	TRBV24-1	NA	TRBJ2-5	CATSDFGEAQYF	TGTGCCACCAGTGATTTCGGTGAGGCCCAGTACTTC
NA	TRBV6-5	NA	TRBJ1-2	CASRRQNSNYGYTF	TGTGCCAGCAGGCGACAGAACTCTAACTATGGCTACACCTTC
TRBD1	TRBV15	NA	TRBJ2-5	CATSRVAGGETQYF	TGTGCCACCAGCAGAGTTGCAGGGGGAGAGACCCAGTACTTC
TRBD1	TRBV5-1	NA	TRBJ1-2	CASSLAGEGAVGYTF	TGCGCCAGCAGCTTGGCCGGTGAGGGGGCGGTTGGCTACACCTTC
TRBD1	TRBV18	NA	TRBJ2-2	CASSPLSGGTGLSGELFF	TGTGCCAGCTCACCCTTGTCCGGTGGGACAGGGTTGTCCGGGGAGCTGTTTTTT
NA	TRBV6-2/TRBV6-3	NA	TRBJ1-1	CASSYTDVPGSEAFF	TGTGCCAGCAGTTACACCGACGTACCGGGGAGTGAAGCTTTCTTT
NA	TRBV28	NA	TRBJ1-5	CAAGRGILSNQPQHF	TGTGCCGCTGGGAGGGGGATCCTTAGCAATCAGCCCCAGCATTTT
NA	TRBV11-2	NA	TRBJ1-1	CASSLSGGNTEAFF	TGTGCCAGCAGCCTCAGCGGGGGGAACACTGAAGCTTTCTTT
TRBD1	TRBV28	NA	TRBJ2-2	CASSTQGVGFGELFF	TGTGCCAGCAGTACTCAGGGGGTGGGGTTCGGGGAGCTGTTTTTT
TRBD1	TRBV11-2	NA	TRBJ2-7	CASSSGTAYEQYF	TGTGCCAGCAGCTCCGGGACAGCCTACGAGCAGTACTTC
NA	TRBV11-1	NA	TRBJ1-1	CASSRMQYTEAFF	TGTGCCAGCTCTCGAATGCAGTACACTGAAGCTTTCTTT
NA	TRBV3-1/TRBV3-2	NA	TRBJ1-5	CASSQGSRQVYQPQHF	TGTGCCAGCAGCCAAGGTAGTAGACAAGTCTATCAGCCCCAGCATTTT
TRBD1	TRBV11-2	NA	TRBJ1-6	CASSVTGTATYNSPLHF	TGTGCCAGCAGCGTCACCGGGACAGCAACCTATAATTCACCCCTCCACTTT
NA	TRBV9	NA	TRBJ2-1	CASNVGGNTYNEQFF	TGTGCCAGCAACGTCGGGGGTAATACCTACAATGAGCAGTTCTTC
NA	TRBV5-1	few	TRBJ1-4	CASSGWGLANEKLFF	TGCGCCAGCAGCGGTTGGGGCTTAGCTAATGAAAAACTGTTTTTT
NA	TRBV5-6	NA	TRBJ1-2	CASSAEGGYTF	TGTGCCAGCAGCGCGGAGGGAGGCTACACCTTC
NA	TRBV19	NA	TRBJ2-1	CASSIARNEQFF	TGTGCCAGTAGTATCGCGCGGAATGAGCAGTTCTTC
TRBD2	TRBV7-3	NA	TRBJ2-7	CASSLTGTSGSYEQYF	TGTGCCAGCAGCTTAACCGGGACTAGCGGCTCCTACGAGCAGTACTTC
TRBD2	TRBV28	NA	TRBJ2-1	CASSLSLAGVWEQFF	TGTGCCAGCAGTTTATCGCTAGCGGGGGTATGGGAGCAGTTCTTC
NA	TRBV7-8	NA	TRBJ1-1	CASSSPGINEAFF	TGTGCCAGCAGCTCCCCCGGTATCAATGAAGCTTTCTTT
NA	TRBV21-1	NA	TRBJ1-5	CASSERQFGQGNQPQHF	NA
NA	TRBV7-2	NA	TRBJ2-7	CASSLSPRYEQYF	TGTGCCAGCAGCTTATCCCCCCGCTACGAGCAGTACTTC
TRBD2	TRBV5-1	NA	TRBJ2-5	CASSLPGVAGPGETQYF	TGCGCCAGCAGCTTGCCGGGGGTAGCGGGGCCGGGGGAGACCCAGTACTTC